The 30 T cell receptor beta chains presented below share a single source sample, sequenced in a study of cytomegalovirus exposure and HLA in healthy donors. Researchers ran the PCR with 60 Vbeta and 13 Jbeta primers. Data came from immunoSEQ multiplex PCR; TCRdb stores just in-frame clones and leaves some out. The sample yields roughly 100,000 clones, less than 80% seen once. The sample comprised PBMCs. Receptor source: a man younger than 40 in good health and CMV-seronegative.

The chain employs TRBV13 and TRBJ1-4; 7 nucleotides match TRBD1. The junction had 6 bases not matched to a gene; V was cut back by 5 bases and J by 0 bases. There are 16 residues in the CDR3. Germline assignment: CDR1 PRHDT and CDR2 FYEKMQ (reference sequence). The CDR3 DNA follows: TGTGCCAGCAGCCGCAGGGGGAATGCAACTAATGAAAAACTGTTTTTT. The encoded protein is CASSRRGNATNEKLFF.

V and J are TRBV10-1 and TRBJ1-2, with a tentative D call TRBD1 (5 bases). Germline V gene sequence: CDR1 WNHNN, CDR2 SYGVQD (reference sequence). V lost 5 bases, J lost 0 bases, and 13 bases lay in between. This CDR3 region has 15 residues. The CDR3 sequence: CASSQGPETNYGYTF. DNA of the CDR3: TGCGCCAGCAGTCAGGGTCCCGAAACTAACTATGGCTACACCTTC.

The rearrangement uses TRBV27 and TRBJ2-6; D is possibly TRBD2 (5 bases). The CDR3 sequence is 15 residues long. V lost 6 bases to trimming and J lost 2 bases, with 11 bases between them. Germline V gene lookup returns CDR1 MNHEY and CDR2 SMNVEV (reference sequence). The CDR3 nucleotides read TGTGCCAGCAGGGGAGACCGGGCTGGGGCCAACGTCCTGACTTTC. This translates into CASRGDRAGANVLTF.

J is TRBJ2-7 and V is TRBV29-1; possible D gene TRBD1, 5 bases. The germline V gene has CDR1 SQVTM and CDR2 ANQGSEA. The CDR3 is 14 residues long. V was pared by 0 bases and J by 2 bases, with 11 bases between. The CDR3 nucleotides are TGCAGCGTTGAAGATAAACCAGGGCCCTACGAGCAGTACTTC. Its translation: CSVEDKPGPYEQYF.

The chain has TRBV6-5 and TRBJ1-2, with 8 nucleotides matching TRBD1. V shed 5 bases and J 6 bases; nucleotides not matched to a gene: 8. The CDR3 sequence is 14 residues long. Germline lookup yields CDR1 MNHEY and CDR2 SVGAGI. CDR3 residues: CASSDTGTGDGYTF. The DNA of the CDR3 is TGTGCCAGCAGTGACACCGGGACAGGTGATGGCTACACCTTC.

The chain joins TRBV5-1 to TRBJ1-1; 7 positions match TRBD1. This CDR3 has 14 residues. Trimming at V came to 4 bases and at J to 3 bases, leaving 6 bases not matched to a gene. Germline assignment: CDR1 SGHRS and CDR2 YFSETQ. The CDR3 sequence: CASSLGQLYTEAFF. The DNA of the CDR3 is TGCGCCAGCAGCCTGGGACAGCTTTACACTGAAGCTTTCTTT.

This clone occurred a few times. This chain joins TRBV6-6 and TRBJ1-5; the D is unclear. Trimming left V 4 bases short and J 0 bases short, with 7 bases between. The CDR3 totals 14 residues. Germline lookup yields CDR1 MNHNY and CDR2 SVGAGI (reference sequence). CDR3 bases: TGTGCCAGCAGTTCGGGATTTAGCAATCAGCCCCAGCATTTT. Encoded protein: CASSSGFSNQPQHF.

The rearrangement joins TRBV6-5 to TRBJ1-3, with D tentatively TRBD1 (6 bases). V gave up 11 bases and J gave up 1 base, with 9 bases separating them. The CDR3 runs 12 residues. The V gene's germline CDR1 is MNHEY and CDR2 SVGAGI. This CDR3 reads CASTGSGNTIYF. In nucleotides, the CDR3 is TGTGCCTCCACAGGGTCTGGAAACACCATATATTTT.

The J gene is TRBJ1-2, the V gene TRBV5-5; a weak D match, TRBD1 (5 bases). The CDR3 extends over 13 amino acids. Trimming removed 1 base from V and 5 bases from J, with 9 bases in between. Germline CDR1 reads SGHKS; CDR2 reads YYEKEE (reference sequence). CDR3 coding DNA: TGTGCCAGCAGCTTGCAGGGAGGATATGGCTACACCTTC. Translating it yields CASSLQGGYGYTF. Looking up the rest from reference TRBV5-5 and TRBJ1-2 gives the full variable domain: DAGVTQSPTHLIKTRGQQVTLRCSPISGHKSVSWYQQVLGQGPQFIFQYYEKEERGRGNFPDRFSARQFPNYSSELNVNALLLGDSALYLCASSLQGGYGYTFGSGTRLTVV.

The rearrangement joins TRBV19 to TRBJ2-1, with 8 bases aligning to TRBD1. CDR3 length equals 16 residues. V lost 1 base and J lost 2; bases outside the gene matches: 4. Germline CDR1 is LNHDA and CDR2 is SQIVND (reference sequence). This CDR3 reads CASSIGGQGPYNEQFF. CDR3 sequence (DNA): TGTGCCAGTAGTATAGGCGGACAGGGCCCCTACAATGAGCAGTTCTTC.

The rearrangement links TRBV6-5 to TRBJ1-3, with 10 nucleotides matching TRBD1. With V trimmed by 8 bases and J by 7 bases, 5 bases remained unmatched. This CDR3 spans 13 amino acids. Germline values: CDR1 MNHEY, CDR2 SVGAGI. The CDR3 DNA sequence: TGTGCCAGCGGGGGGGGACAGGGGAACACCATATATTTT. It codes for CASGGGQGNTIYF.

The table lists this clone with a count of one. The chain links TRBV7-8 to TRBJ2-2, with 12 bases aligning to TRBD2. Trimming removed 3 bases from V and 8 bases from J; junction bases left unmatched: 19. Germline V gene sequence: CDR1 SGHVS, CDR2 FQNEAQ. This CDR3 is built from 20 residues. The CDR3 region has the DNA TGTGCCAGCAGCTTCCGACTAGCGGGAGCAGGGGGGCGATCTTTTGGGGAGCTGTTTTTT. This sequence encodes CASSFRLAGAGGRSFGELFF.

This sequence joins TRBV5-6 and TRBJ2-3; 9 bases fit TRBD2. This CDR3 has 16 residues. Germline CDR1 is SGHDT and CDR2 is YYEEEE. With V trimmed by 1 base and J by 8 bases, 11 bases remained unmatched. The CDR3 here is CASSLRLAEISATQYF. CDR3 sequence (DNA): TGTGCCAGCAGCTTGAGACTAGCGGAGATATCAGCTACGCAGTATTTT.

This clone was seen more than once but under ten times. The chain links TRBV6-1 to TRBJ1-1; 10 nucleotides match TRBD1. Germline loops: CDR1 MNHNS, CDR2 SASEGT. V trimming: 1 base; J trimming: 4 bases; junction bases outside the gene matches: 3. The CDR3 is 15 amino acids. The CDR3 nucleotides read TGTGCCAGCAGTGAAGGGAGACAGGGGGCCACTGAAGCTTTCTTT. Residues: CASSEGRQGATEAFF.

The rearrangement links TRBV6-1 to TRBJ1-2, with 12 bases identical to TRBD1. The CDR3 covers 16 residues. Unmatched junction bases numbered 3, after V lost 0 bases and J lost 4 bases. Germline CDR1 reads MNHNS; CDR2 reads SASEGT. Written as DNA, the CDR3 is TGTGCCAGCAGTGAAGCGGGGACAGGGGGCAGCTATGGCTACACCTTC. This translates into CASSEAGTGGSYGYTF.

The chain joins TRBV4-1 to TRBJ1-4; 7 positions match TRBD1. CDR3 length equals 18 residues. Germline assignment: CDR1 MGHRA and CDR2 YSYEKL. V shed 4 bases and J 1 base; nucleotides not matched to a gene: 12. Here the CDR3 DNA reads TGCGCCAGCAGCCCCTATAGGACAGGCTATGGAACTAATGAAAAACTGTTTTTT. As protein: CASSPYRTGYGTNEKLFF.

The J gene is TRBJ2-7, the V gene TRBV25-1; D may be TRBD2 (5 bases). The CDR3 has 14 residues. Germline values: CDR1 MGHDK, CDR2 SYGVNS. Between the trimmed V and J ends, which lost 2 bases and 3 bases, there was a span of 11 bases. For the CDR3, the DNA is TGTGCCAGCAGTGAAAACGCGGGTTTCTACGAGCAGTACTTC. It codes for CASSENAGFYEQYF.

V is TRBV7-2 and J is TRBJ1-1, with TRBD1 matching over 7 bases. This CDR3 contains 15 residues. From germline, CDR1 is SGHTA and CDR2 FQGNSA. V gave up 5 bases and J gave up 4 bases; unmatched junction bases: 10. CDR3 sequence reads: CASSTRTGPSTEAFF. CDR3 nucleotide sequence: TGTGCCAGCAGCACTCGGACAGGACCAAGCACTGAAGCTTTCTTT. Full variable domain (missing parts from reference TRBV7-2 and TRBJ1-1): GAGVSQSPSNKVTEKGKDVELRCDPISGHTALYWYRQSLGQGLEFLIYFQGNSAPDKSGLPSDRFSAERTGGSVSTLTIQRTQQEDSAVYLCASSTRTGPSTEAFFGQGTRLTVV.

This clone appeared a few times. This chain connects TRBV29-1 to TRBJ1-5; 10 nucleotides match TRBD1. Germline CDR1 reads SQVTM; CDR2 reads ANQGSEA. The CDR3 sequence is 13 residues long. J gave up 7 bases and V 4 bases, and 4 bases lay outside the gene matches. The DNA of the CDR3 is TGCAGCGTTGGGGGGACAGGGGAGCAGCCCCAGCATTTT. Translating it yields CSVGGTGEQPQHF.

The gene calls are TRBV19 and TRBJ1-1; a weak D match, TRBD1 (5 bases). This CDR3 is built from 14 residues. V lost 4 bases and J 4 bases, leaving 13 bases between the germline ends. Germline assignment: CDR1 LNHDA and CDR2 SQIVND (reference sequence). The CDR3 DNA reads TGTGCCAGTAGTACGACAGTCTGGGGCACTGAAGCTTTCTTT. This encodes CASSTTVWGTEAFF.

This clone occurred a few times. The J gene is TRBJ1-2, the V gene TRBV10-3; TRBD1 might be the D (6 bases). CDR3 length: 15 residues. Germline CDR1 ENHRY, CDR2 SYGVKD. V shed 6 bases and J shed 1 base, with 15 bases lying between them. CDR3 nucleotides: TGTGCCATCAGCAGAAGGACAGAATTTAACTATGGCTACACCTTC. Its translation is CAISRRTEFNYGYTF.

This clone has only one observation. The chain combines TRBV5-1 with TRBJ1-4, with D possibly being TRBD1 (6 bases). Trimming took 3 bases from V and 0 from J, leaving 6 bases between them. The germline CDR1 and CDR2 sequences are SGHRS and YFSETQ. The CDR3 spans 14 residues. The CDR3 sequence is CASSSGATNEKLFF. The CDR3 region has the DNA TGCGCCAGCAGCTCAGGGGCAACTAATGAAAAACTGTTTTTT.

V usage is TRBV7-9 and J usage is TRBJ1-1, with 8 bases aligning to TRBD1. The CDR3 extends over 15 amino acids. Germline CDR1 reads SEHNR; CDR2 reads FQNEAQ (reference sequence). V was pared by 5 bases and J by 6 bases, with 11 bases of the junction left unmatched. The CDR3 DNA sequence: TGTGCCAGCAGCCAATGGACAGGGTCGGGGGCTGAAGCTTTCTTT. Its translation: CASSQWTGSGAEAFF.

The chain recombines TRBV18 with TRBJ1-2; D perhaps matches TRBD1 (5 bases). Germline CDR1 and CDR2: KGHSH and LQKENI. CDR3 length equals 13 residues. V lost 1 base and J lost 2, with 5 bases in between. The CDR3, as DNA: TGTGCCAGCTCACCACAGGGGAACTATGGCTACACCTTC. It yields the protein CASSPQGNYGYTF. Together with reference TRBV18 and TRBJ1-2, the CDR3 gives the full variable domain: NAGVMQNPRHLVRRRGQEARLRCSPMKGHSHVYWYRQLPEEGLKFMVYLQKENIIDESGMPKERFSAEFPKEGPSILRIQQVVRGDSAAYFCASSPQGNYGYTFGSGTRLTVV.

V usage is TRBV25-1 and J usage is TRBJ2-5; D might be TRBD1 (5 bases). The J call may be mistaken, given a closer DNA end match to TRBJ2-7. This CDR3 spans 15 amino acids. Germline CDR1 and CDR2: MGHDK and SYGVNS. The CDR3 protein is CASKESRTPPYEQYF. Here the CDR3 DNA reads TGTGCCAGCAAGGAATCTCGGACACCCCCCTACGAGCAGTACTTC.

The CDR3 DNA is TGTGCCAGCAGCTTATACGACAGGGGGAAGAGGACTTATCAGCCCCAGCATTTT. Its protein product is CASSLYDRGKRTYQPQHF. The J gene is TRBJ1-5, the V gene TRBV7-8, with TRBD1 matching over 9 bases. The germline CDR1 and CDR2 sequences are SGHVS and FQNEAQ. There are 18 residues in the CDR3. Trimming cost V 2 bases and J 5 bases; bases outside gene matches: 13.

The chain combines TRBV30 with TRBJ1-5, with a possible D match to TRBD1 (6 bases). In germline, CDR1 is GTSNPN, CDR2 SVGIG (reference sequence). The CDR3 has 15 residues. V was trimmed by 0 bases and J by 0 bases, leaving 9 bases between them. The CDR3 here is CAWSVGGHSNQPQHF. CDR3 sequence (DNA): TGTGCCTGGAGTGTTGGGGGCCATAGCAATCAGCCCCAGCATTTT.

J is TRBJ1-4 and V is TRBV7-9, with 11 bases matching TRBD1. CDR1 and CDR2 from the germline V gene are SEHNR and FQNEAQ (reference sequence). Trimming at V came to 5 bases and at J to 3 bases, leaving 8 bases not matched to a gene. The CDR3 has 17 amino acids. The CDR3 is CASSSGQGALPNEKLFF. DNA for the CDR3: TGTGCCAGCAGCAGTGGACAGGGGGCTCTGCCTAATGAAAAACTGTTTTTT.

This clone was found a few times. The V gene is TRBV18, the J gene TRBJ2-5, with 7 positions matching TRBD1. This CDR3 has 13 residues. V gave up 3 bases and J gave up 3 bases; unmatched junction bases: 1. The germline gives CDR1 KGHSH, CDR2 LQKENI. CDR3 sequence reads: CASSPGQKETQYF. As DNA, the CDR3 is TGTGCCAGCTCACCGGGACAGAAAGAGACCCAGTACTTC.

The chain recombines TRBV27 with TRBJ2-1; 10 bases map to TRBD2. The V and J ends lost 3 bases and 7 bases, in that order; junction bases with no gene match: 6. The CDR3 loop spans 15 amino acids. CDR1 and CDR2 from the germline V gene are MNHEY and SMNVEV (reference sequence). As DNA, the CDR3 is TGTGCCAGCAGTTTCGTCACTAGCGGGAAGAATGAGCAGTTCTTC. Translated: CASSFVTSGKNEQFF.